The subject of this entry is one T cell receptor (beta chain). This clonotype was counted only a few times. Its antigen specificity is not known. There are no base qualities to consult, and no much larger clone falls within one base. Taken with the paper, the label for treatment or condition translates to: live attenuated yellow fever vaccine strain. A standard Ficoll-Paque protocol was used to isolate PBMCs from peripheral blood. CD4 and CD8 T-cell fractions were isolated with Dynabeads CD4 and CD8 positive selection kits. RNA was extracted with TriZol from bulk PBMCs, CD4 and CD8 fractions, and dextramer-positive and dextramer-negative fractions. This entry belongs to a study of T cells after yellow fever vaccination (dated by TCRdb to the late 2010s). The study in broad terms: Libraries from fractions with low cell numbers were prepared with the SMART-Seq v4 Ultra Low Input RNA kit. To track T-cell clones before and after primary and booster YFV17D yellow fever vaccination, bulk TCR alpha and beta repertoires were sequenced longitudinally. Two healthy male donors, one aged 18 to 30 and one aged 30 to 40 years, made up the cohort. Blood samples were taken at several timepoints before and after primary and secondary immunization, and bulk PBMC replicates and cell subsets were isolated.

TCRdb shows the sequencer as Illumina NovaSeq 6000. TCR cDNA was synthesized by 5'RACE template switching, through which a universal primer site and unique molecular identifiers were introduced. Priming of cDNA synthesis was performed from both the TCR alpha and TCR beta constant segments. Two PCR steps were used to amplify libraries, with sample barcodes and sequencing adapters being added in the second step. Sequencing of the libraries was done on either Illumina HiSeq 2500 (2x100 bp) or NovaSeq (2x150 bp). On the study's bioinformatics: MIGEC handled demultiplexing of reads and collapsing into UMI consensus sequences, while MiXCR performed V(D)J alignment. Clonotypes responding to the vaccine were identified with edgeR on replicate PBMC samples, with the criteria of FDR below 0.01 and a log2 fold change above 5 up to day 15. CD4 or CD8 identity was assigned to each bulk clonotype according to whether the clonotype was present at higher abundance in the sequenced CD4 repertoire or the sequenced CD8 repertoire. TCRdb handled the public reads itself, with Q25 trimming in fastp and clone calling in MiXCR, and kept productive beta chains. Each CDR3 protein appears once, grouped with its most common genes and DNA. The V and J calls and clone size are TCRdb's, not the authors'. The sample contains 300,000 to 350,000 distinct CDR3 sequences, approximately 12% of them found a single time. The top ten clonotypes cover around 3.2% of the sample.

Broad study findings and their caveats: A small fraction of clonotypes showed up in both the CD4 and CD8 compartments, probably as a result of convergent recombination. Only two donors were included in the study, so the extent to which the findings can be generalized is limited. Computational filtering was needed because FACS-sorted repertoires could contain abundant contaminating clonotypes from the bulk population. Compared with the primary T-cell response, the secondary T-cell response was weaker but faster, peaking on day 5 rather than day 15. After the booster, most clones that had expanded after primary vaccination were detected again (around 97% of CD4 and under 90% of CD8), suggesting broad maintenance of memory.

This sample comprised CD4+ T cells sorted from PBMCs, obtained 45 days after the yellow fever booster vaccination. The receptor was derived from a man aged 18 to 30 who received the YFV17D yellow fever vaccine.

The nucleotide sequence is given as TGTGCCAGCAACAATCCCGGGACAGGGACCGATACGCAGTATTTT. This codes for CASNNPGTGTDTQYF. The chain couples TRBV6-6 to TRBJ2-3; TRBD1 lines up with 9 middle nucleotides. Measured from the cysteine to the phenylalanine, the CDR3 is 15 residues long. The read is trimmed to its CDR3 DNA, 45 bases read in frame from base 1. In the germline V gene (reference sequence), CDR1 corresponds to MNHNY and CDR2 to SVGAGI. Relative to germline, V is missing 7 bases and J is missing 6 bases, with 11 bases of the junction outside any gene match.